The 24 T cell receptor beta chains reported below all come from one sample, sequenced in a study of blood T cells in healthy people across ages. A second PCR of roughly 7 to 11 cycles used a sample-barcoded 5' primer and a J-beta primer mix. TCRdb re-called the 5' RACE reads with MiXCR, one entry per CDR3 protein. Found here are 980,000 or so distinct CDR3 sequences, 45% to 50% of them singletons; the top ten hold about an eighth. Sequencing was done on a sample of blood. The source is a man aged 30 to 45 in good health.

This clonotype was seen only a few times. The chain joins TRBV6-1 to TRBJ2-5; 10 nucleotides line up with TRBD1. Per the germline V gene, CDR1 is MNHNS and CDR2 is SASEGT. V was clipped by 8 bases and J by 11 bases; unmatched bases: 14. The CDR3 totals 14 residues. CDR3 DNA: TGTGCCAGCGAGGGGCCGGGACAGGGGCGGAGGCAGTACTTC. Translated: CASEGPGQGRRQYF.

The chain carries TRBV6-4 and TRBJ2-5, with TRBD2 matching over 10 bases. The V gene end was trimmed by 6 bases and the J gene end by 5 bases; junction bases not matched to a gene: 12. The CDR3 totals 16 residues. Germline V gives CDR1 MRHNA, CDR2 SNTAGT. CDR3 in amino acids: CASSPGIAGGGETQYF. The CDR3 bases are TGTGCCAGCAGCCCTGGAATAGCGGGGGGCGGCGAGACCCAGTACTTC.

This chain links TRBV6-1 with TRBJ1-5, with D maybe TRBD1 (5 bases). The V and J ends lost 7 bases and 2 bases respectively, with 18 bases between them. Germline assignment: CDR1 MNHNS and CDR2 SASEGT. This CDR3 spans 16 amino acids. The CDR3 sequence: CASTGSSGTGNQPQHF. The DNA for the CDR3 is TGTGCCAGCACTGGGTCTTCAGGGACGGGCAATCAGCCCCAGCATTTT.

The chain links TRBV4-2 to TRBJ2-4, with a possible D match to TRBD2 (6 bases). The J call could be wrong; TRBJ2-7 is a better fit for the DNA end. CDR1 is LGHNA and CDR2 is YNFKEQ in the germline V gene. The CDR3 extends over 15 amino acids. The CDR3: CASSQDGDFAYEQYF. CDR3 in DNA: TGTGCCAGCAGCCAAGATGGGGACTTCGCTTACGAGCAGTACTTC.

This rearrangement joins TRBV5-6 to TRBJ2-2, with D perhaps TRBD2 (6 bases). CDR3 length equals 15 residues. Trimming took off 4 bases at V and 3 bases at J, with 13 bases between the two ends. Germline V CDR1 and CDR2: SGHDT, YYEEEE. The CDR3 nucleotides are TGTGCCAGCAGCCTTCTGGGCGGGGACACCGGGGAGCTGTTTTTT. It codes for CASSLLGGDTGELFF.

V and J are TRBV7-2 and TRBJ1-2, with 10 bases lining up with TRBD1. The CDR3 is 15 residues long. CDR1 SGHTA and CDR2 FQGNSA come from the germline V gene. Germline trimming cut 1 base from V and 5 bases from J; bases unmatched to any gene: 4. CDR3 residues: CASSLGGQGLYGYTF. Written as DNA, the CDR3 is TGTGCCAGCAGCTTAGGGGGACAGGGGCTTTATGGCTACACCTTC.

The chain couples TRBV3-1 to TRBJ1-6, with unresolved D. Germline assignment: CDR1 LGHDT and CDR2 YNNKEL (reference sequence). V shed 7 bases and J shed 6 bases, with 13 bases lying between them. The length of the CDR3 is 14 residues. CDR3: CASNSGRANSPLHF. Written as DNA, the CDR3 is TGTGCCAGCAATAGTGGGAGGGCTAATTCACCCCTCCACTTT.

The chain uses TRBV14 and TRBJ2-1; weak D call: TRBD2 (7 bases). Germline assignment: CDR1 SGHDN and CDR2 FVKESK. V shed 0 bases and J shed 10 bases, with 16 bases lying between them. This CDR3 is 15 amino acids long. The CDR3 protein is CASSQEAWGGGEQFF. For the CDR3, the DNA is TGTGCCAGCAGCCAAGAGGCATGGGGGGGCGGCGAGCAGTTCTTC.

The chain combines TRBV29-1 with TRBJ2-5, with 7 nucleotides matching TRBD2. Trimming removed 4 bases from V and 3 bases from J; junction bases left unmatched: 8. The length of the CDR3 is 14 residues. Germline V gene sequence: CDR1 SQVTM, CDR2 ANQGSEA. The CDR3 protein is CSVVASGFEETQYF. CDR3 nucleotides: TGCAGCGTTGTGGCTAGCGGCTTCGAAGAGACCCAGTACTTC.

The chain uses TRBV20-1 and TRBJ1-2; the D gene is possibly TRBD1 (5 bases). Germline V CDR1 and CDR2: DFQATT, SNEGSKA (reference sequence). Trimming took 0 bases from V and 7 from J, leaving 24 bases between them. This CDR3 spans 17 amino acids. The CDR3 loop is CSARDMRRVGLVGGYTF. CDR3 DNA sequence: TGCAGTGCTAGAGATATGCGCAGGGTCGGTCTAGTAGGTGGCTACACCTTC.

The chain carries TRBV29-1 and TRBJ2-7, with TRBD2 identical over 8 bases. The CDR3 totals 13 residues. V was clipped by 5 bases and J by 3 bases; unmatched bases: 6. The germline V gene encodes CDR1 SQVTM and CDR2 ANQGSEA. CDR3 in amino acids: CSVYTRGGYEQYF. DNA for the CDR3: TGCAGCGTTTACACCCGGGGGGGCTACGAGCAGTACTTC.

This chain connects TRBV5-1 to TRBJ2-7; TRBD2 agrees at 7 bases. Germline values: CDR1 SGHRS, CDR2 YFSETQ. The V and J ends lost 3 bases and 0 bases, in that order; junction bases with no gene match: 12. This CDR3 is 17 amino acids long. For the CDR3, the DNA is TGCGCCAGCAGCTGGGGCGCAACTAGCGCCGTCTCCTACGAGCAGTACTTC. Translating gives CASSWGATSAVSYEQYF.

This clonotype is a singleton in its sample. The gene calls are TRBV4-1 and TRBJ1-2, with D perhaps matching TRBD1 (5 bases). V was trimmed by 1 base and J by 7 bases, leaving 10 bases between them. Per the germline V gene, CDR1 is MGHRA and CDR2 is YSYEKL. This CDR3 has 13 residues. CDR3 sequence reads: CASSQGDGSGYTF. The CDR3 DNA is TGCGCCAGCAGCCAAGGGGACGGAAGTGGCTACACCTTC.

As concerns this clonotype: Compared with germline, one end of the junction differs, possibly owing to a read error. The V and J genes are TRBV9 and TRBJ1-4, with D perhaps matching TRBD1 (5 bases). Germline V gives CDR1 SGDLS, CDR2 YYNGEE. The CDR3 is 14 amino acids. CDR3 protein: CASGVGRVSEKLFF. The CDR3 DNA reads TGTGCCAGCGGCGTAGGCAGGGTATCCGAAAAACTGTTTTTT. The complete variable domain, with remaining parts taken from reference TRBV9 and TRBJ1-4, reads DSGVTQTPKHLITATGQRVTLRCSPRSGDLSVYWYQQSLDQGLQFLIQYYNGEERAKGNILERFSAQQFPDLHSELNLSSLELGDSALYFCASGVGRVSEKLFFGSGTQLSVL.

This sequence joins TRBV27 and TRBJ1-5; the D gene is possibly TRBD1 (6 bases). Trimming pared 3 bases from V and 3 bases from J, leaving 12 bases between. The germline V gene encodes CDR1 MNHEY and CDR2 SMNVEV (reference sequence). This CDR3 is built from 15 residues. The CDR3 loop reads CASSFQGQANQPQHF. The CDR3 coding sequence is TGTGCCAGCAGTTTCCAGGGACAAGCCAATCAGCCCCAGCATTTT.

V gene TRBV7-2 combines with J gene TRBJ1-1, with 9 bases lining up with TRBD1. This CDR3 is built from 15 residues. Unmatched junction bases numbered 10, after V lost 4 bases and J lost 7 bases. Germline-derived CDR1 and CDR2 are SGHTA and FQGNSA. The CDR3 sequence is CASSWEQGASGEAFF. Here the CDR3 DNA reads TGTGCCAGCAGCTGGGAACAGGGGGCATCCGGTGAAGCTTTCTTT.

V and J are TRBV7-2 and TRBJ2-3, with D possibly being TRBD2 (6 bases). Trimming shortened V by 0 bases and J by 4 bases, and 14 bases separated the two germline ends. This CDR3 contains 16 residues. CDR1 SGHTA and CDR2 FQGNSA come from the germline V gene. The CDR3 loop reads CASSLAVRLVPDTQYF. The CDR3 nucleotides read TGTGCCAGCAGCTTAGCTGTACGACTAGTACCAGATACGCAGTATTTT.

V is TRBV7-3 and J is TRBJ2-7; possible D gene TRBD1, 5 bases. CDR1 is SGHTA and CDR2 is FQGTGA in the germline V gene. V was shortened by 4 bases and J by 12 bases, with 10 bases between the two germline ends. This CDR3 is 10 amino acids long. The CDR3 DNA reads TGTGCCAGCAGCTCAGGGTTAAGGTACTTC. Protein sequence: CASSSGLRYF.

In regard to this clonotype: The junction does not match germline at one end; this may be a read error. The chain is built from TRBV18 and TRBJ1-5; D call uncertain. Germline V gene data show CDR1 as KGHSH and CDR2 as LQKENI. The CDR3 runs 13 residues. The CDR3 DNA sequence: TGTGCCGGCTCACCTGGTTTCAATCAGCCCCAGCATTTT. It specifies CAGSPGFNQPQHF.

J is TRBJ1-2 and V is TRBV20-1, with D tentatively TRBD1 (5 bases). The V end was cut by 3 bases, the J end by 5 bases, with 13 bases between. CDR1 and CDR2 from the germline V gene are DFQATT and SNEGSKA (reference sequence). This CDR3 is 13 amino acids long. In nucleotides, the CDR3 is TGCAGTGCTAGTCGGCAGGGTGAATATGGCTACACCTTC. Amino acids: CSASRQGEYGYTF.

This clonotype turned up a few times. This rearrangement joins TRBV28 to TRBJ2-7, with a tentative D call TRBD2 (6 bases). Germline loops: CDR1 MDHEN, CDR2 SYDVKM. V shed 5 bases and J shed 2 bases, with 16 bases lying between them. This CDR3 comprises 15 residues. CDR3 DNA: TGTGCCAGCAGTCTTTCGGGACGGGGGACCTACGAGCAGTACTTC. It codes for CASSLSGRGTYEQYF.

The chain employs TRBV7-9 and TRBJ1-5; D not certain. The CDR3 is made up of 13 amino acids. Germline CDR1 reads SEHNR; CDR2 reads FQNEAQ (reference sequence). V lost 4 bases, J lost 4 bases, and 8 bases lay in between. The CDR3 coding sequence is TGTGCCAGCAGCTCCGAACTTAATCAGCCCCAGCATTTT. Translating gives CASSSELNQPQHF.

The rearrangement joins TRBV6-5 to TRBJ2-1, with 8 bases matching TRBD1. CDR1 and CDR2 (germline): MNHEY, SVGAGI. The CDR3 extends over 18 amino acids. V gave up 0 bases and J gave up 9 bases; unmatched junction bases: 16. This CDR3 reads CASSYSNEAGGSTVEQFF. The CDR3 DNA is TGTGCCAGCAGTTACTCGAATGAGGCAGGGGGCTCAACGGTTGAGCAGTTCTTC.

The chain recombines TRBV7-2 with TRBJ2-2, with D perhaps matching TRBD2 (6 bases). Germline CDR1 and CDR2: SGHTA and FQGNSA. The CDR3 consists of 17 residues. Trimming took 1 base from V and 0 from J, leaving 12 bases between them. The CDR3: CASSLGVSGANTGELFF. In DNA form, the CDR3 reads TGTGCCAGCAGCTTAGGGGTTTCGGGGGCGAACACCGGGGAGCTGTTTTTT.